The present entry profiles one T cell receptor beta chain with its context. Its antigen is not yet known. The record has no base qualities; no much larger clone is one base away. This specimen comes from a study of blood T cell repertoires in COVID-19 (dated by TCRdb to 2020 to 2021). Notes on the research overall: Samples from collaborators originated in the United States, Italy and Spain and spanned both the acute and convalescent phases of COVID-19. The prospective study material was composed of cDNA or gDNA derived from T cells, B-cell-depleted T cells, or PBMCs. Deeply sampled blood TCRbeta repertoires from subjects exposed to, actively infected with, or recovered from COVID-19 were included in the dataset. A freely available public database, intended as a resource for researchers studying the immune response to SARS-CoV-2, is where the repertoires were released. The samples were drawn from two sources: the first 160 participants of the ongoing ImmuneRACE study, and 1,254 subjects contributed by 6 global collaborators. Nearly every sample came with metadata listing a de-identified subject ID, COVID-19 status, age in years and sex. HLA class I and class II types, where available, came from metadata supplied by the sample provider rather than from assay-based typing. General conclusions and limits of the study: The quantity of clinical and demographic metadata differed by source and by participant and was supplied without curation.

TCRbeta CDR3 regions were amplified from genomic DNA using the immunoSEQ Assay, a bias-controlled multiplex PCR. On the authors' methods: Within the assay, amplification of reference gene primers was used to estimate how many nucleated cells each sample contained. To quantify the absolute abundance of each unique TCRbeta CDR3 rearrangement, sequence reads were collapsed and filtered. For each sample, productive Simpson clonality was calculated by taking the square root of Simpson's diversity index across productive rearrangements. TCRdb carries this immuneACCESS record with in-frame sequences only. Its versions omit some clonotypes, under half of them owing to an unresolved V gene in the studies checked, with the rest unexplained. D and trimming were read from the DNA, whereas the V and J calls and clone size are those reported in that table. This sample is represented by under 300,000 clones; roughly nine tenths of them were singletons. Jointly, the top ten make up roughly 1.2% of the sample.

Participants in the prospective study were enrolled through a virtual design, were aged roughly 18 to 100 years, and lived in roughly 25 United States geographic areas. To assign participants to cohorts, the prospective study relied on clinical history that participants themselves reported in a screening survey and a study questionnaire. Each participant in the prospective study had whole blood, serum and a nasopharyngeal or oropharyngeal swab collected by mobile phlebotomists. Participants in the prospective study had the option to provide additional blood draws and questionnaires over an approximately 2-month period. Before DNA extraction, blood samples from the prospective study were shipped at room temperature or frozen. Via the germline V gene (reference sequence), CDR1 is MNHEY and CDR2 SMNVEV. Relative to germline, V is missing 4 bases and J is missing 4 bases, with 3 bases of the junction outside any gene match. There are 13 amino acids in the CDR3, from cysteine to phenylalanine inclusive. Just CDR3 DNA is preserved here, 39 bases in frame from base 1.

Sample: PBMCs or T cells enriched from blood (not recorded which). The chain is made from TRBV27 and TRBJ1-1; 7 of the junction bases match TRBD1. This receptor was obtained from a human donor in a cohort exposed to, infected with or recovered from COVID-19 (not recorded which). The donor label of this sample is uncertain. The DNA sequence is TGTGCCAGCAGTTACAGGGGATCCACTGAAGCTTTCTTT. Its protein reads: CASSYRGSTEAFF.